This passage covers 2 T cell receptor beta chains from one sample sequenced in a study of blood T cell repertoires in COVID-19. Sequenced by immunoSEQ multiplex PCR; TCRdb stores in-frame clones only, minus some. Found here are roughly 130,000 clones, around 79% of them singletons; the top ten hold less than 5%. The specimen sequenced was peripheral blood. These receptors were collected from a woman between 65 and 79 years old with COVID-19, enrolled during active disease.

V gene TRBV28 combines with J gene TRBJ1-2, with 10 nucleotides matching TRBD1. Germline V gives CDR1 MDHEN, CDR2 SYDVKM. The CDR3 covers 15 residues. J lost 6 bases, V lost 3 bases, and 7 bases had no gene match. CDR3 protein: CASSFSRQGADGYTF. For the CDR3, the DNA is TGTGCCAGCAGTTTCTCTCGACAGGGGGCCGATGGCTACACCTTC.

The chain couples TRBV4-1 to TRBJ2-3; 8 nucleotides align to TRBD2. The CDR3 is 17 amino acids. CDR1 is MGHRA and CDR2 is YSYEKL in the germline V gene. With 1 base clipped from V and 5 bases from J, the junction kept 11 bases outside the gene matches. CDR3 DNA sequence: TGCGCCAGCAGCCAAGGGGAGGGGCGGGGGGTCGTAGATACGCAGTATTTT. Translation: CASSQGEGRGVVDTQYF.